The 16 T cell receptor beta chains in this list originate from one sample, sequenced in a study of blood T cell repertoires in COVID-19. The assay was immunoSEQ multiplex PCR, and TCRdb's table has in-frame clones only and misses some. The sample has around 140,000 clones; approximately 84% are singletons. Material: peripheral blood. These receptors all stem from a woman of 80 years or more with acute or convalescent COVID-19.

This sequence joins TRBV4-1 and TRBJ1-1; TRBD1 aligns across 8 bases. The CDR3 has 16 amino acids. Germline CDR1 and CDR2: MGHRA and YSYEKL. The V segment lost 1 base and the J segment 2 bases; nucleotides outside the gene matches: 6. CDR3 sequence: CASSQGTGRYNTEAFF. The CDR3 DNA reads as TGCGCCAGCAGCCAAGGGACAGGGAGGTATAACACTGAAGCTTTCTTT.

This sequence joins TRBV7-2 and TRBJ2-7; D ambiguous. CDR1 and CDR2 (germline): SGHTA, FQGNSA. The ends were cut back, 1 base at V and 3 bases at J, with 10 bases in the middle. The CDR3 has 14 amino acids. CDR3 nucleotide sequence: TGTGCCAGCAGCTTAGACGGGTTGGGCTACGAGCAGTACTTC. It is translated as CASSLDGLGYEQYF.

The chain links TRBV19 to TRBJ2-7, with 11 bases that match TRBD1. The V gene end was trimmed by 4 bases and the J gene end by 6 bases; junction bases not matched to a gene: 5. The CDR3 runs to 14 residues. Germline V lookup: CDR1 LNHDA, CDR2 SQIVND (reference sequence). Here the CDR3 reads CASSNTGTGGEQYF. CDR3 sequence (DNA): TGTGCCAGTAGTAACACCGGGACAGGGGGCGAGCAGTACTTC.

The chain has TRBV6-4 and TRBJ1-2; the D gene is possibly TRBD1 (6 bases). V gave up 0 bases and J gave up 8 bases, with 16 bases separating them. This CDR3 region has 15 residues. CDR1 and CDR2 from the germline V gene are MRHNA and SNTAGT. The CDR3 DNA reads as TGTGCCAGCAGTGACTCCCCGACAGGACCCGAGGGCTACACCTTC. Translation: CASSDSPTGPEGYTF.

The chain combines TRBV19 with TRBJ1-6, with a possible D match to TRBD1 (6 bases). Germline-derived CDR1 and CDR2 are LNHDA and SQIVND (reference sequence). The CDR3 covers 15 residues. Between the trimmed V and J ends, which lost 1 base and 8 bases, there was a span of 12 bases. CDR3 nucleotides: TGTGCCAGTAGTATAGGAGGGCAGGGGTATTCACCCCTCCACTTT. Protein product: CASSIGGQGYSPLHF.

The chain recombines TRBV19 with TRBJ1-4, with a possible D match to TRBD1 (5 bases). Per germline, CDR1 LNHDA and CDR2 SQIVND (reference sequence). Trimming pared 3 bases from V and 8 bases from J, leaving 10 bases between. This CDR3 has 13 amino acids. The CDR3 spells CASSMGGDEKLFF. For the CDR3, the DNA is TGTGCCAGTAGTATGGGGGGGGACGAAAAACTGTTTTTT. The full variable domain, in which reference TRBV19 and TRBJ1-4 provide the parts outside the CDR3, is DGGITQSPKYLFRKEGQNVTLSCEQNLNHDAMYWYRQDPGQGLRLIYYSQIVNDFQKGDIAEGYSVSREKKESFPLTVTSAQKNPTAFYLCASSMGGDEKLFFGSGTQLSVL.

This clone has more than one count but fewer than ten. The genes are TRBV5-6 and TRBJ2-7; 8 nucleotides align to TRBD1. The CDR3 is made up of 15 amino acids. Germline values: CDR1 SGHDT, CDR2 YYEEEE. J was trimmed by 4 bases and V by 1 base; bases with no gene match: 7. The CDR3 DNA sequence: TGTGCCAGCAGCTTGCCCCAGGGGGCCCTTTACGAGCAGTACTTC. It yields the protein CASSLPQGALYEQYF.

The chain employs TRBV5-1 and TRBJ2-2, with 9 bases lining up with TRBD1. J gave up 10 bases and V 2 bases, and 18 bases lay outside the gene matches. CDR1 and CDR2 from the germline V gene are SGHRS and YFSETQ. The CDR3 runs 18 residues. CDR3: CASSLGPGTGPVGAELFF. In nucleotides, the CDR3 is TGCGCCAGCAGCTTAGGCCCCGGGACAGGGCCGGTTGGGGCGGAGCTGTTTTTT.

The chain uses TRBV4-1 and TRBJ2-5; TRBD2 aligns across 11 bases. Germline lookup yields CDR1 MGHRA and CDR2 YSYEKL. With 0 bases clipped from V and 4 bases from J, the junction kept 13 bases outside the gene matches. The CDR3 has 19 amino acids. The CDR3 here is CASSQDLAGGGLAGETQYF. The CDR3 DNA follows: TGCGCCAGCAGCCAAGATCTGGCAGGGGGAGGACTAGCGGGAGAGACCCAGTACTTC.

The chain links TRBV5-8 to TRBJ2-5; 13 bases agree with TRBD2. This CDR3 has 16 residues. Germline V gives CDR1 SGHTS, CDR2 YDEGEE. V lost 4 bases and J lost 2; bases outside the gene matches: 5. The CDR3 reads CASSGGTSGEQETQYF. CDR3 nucleotides: TGTGCCAGCAGCGGAGGGACTAGCGGGGAGCAAGAGACCCAGTACTTC.

The J gene is TRBJ2-2, the V gene TRBV13, with D perhaps TRBD2 (6 bases). Germline V gives CDR1 PRHDT, CDR2 FYEKMQ (reference sequence). Deletions cut 5 bases from V and 6 bases from J, with 25 bases between. The CDR3 spans 18 residues. CDR3 in DNA: TGTGCCAGCAGCGCCCCGGGACGCTGGGACTCGGGGCCCGGGGAGCTGTTTTTT. Amino acid sequence: CASSAPGRWDSGPGELFF.

The J gene is TRBJ2-2, the V gene TRBV19, with a weak D call TRBD1 (5 bases). CDR1 is LNHDA and CDR2 is SQIVND in the germline V gene (reference sequence). Trimming cost V 11 bases and J 4 bases, with 17 bases left between them. This CDR3 comprises 14 residues. The CDR3, as DNA: TGTGCCGGTTCCCCCAGGGCCTTCACCGGGGAGCTGTTTTTT. Amino acids: CAGSPRAFTGELFF.

This clone was seen a single time. The chain has TRBV27 and TRBJ2-5; D is perhaps TRBD2 (5 bases). This CDR3 region has 15 residues. Between the trimmed V and J ends, which lost 0 bases and 2 bases, there was a span of 10 bases. From germline, CDR1 is MNHEY and CDR2 SMNVEV (reference sequence). Written as DNA, the CDR3 is TGTGCCAGCAGTTTATCAGCTAGCAGGCAAGAGACCCAGTACTTC. It codes for CASSLSASRQETQYF.

J is TRBJ2-2 and V is TRBV6-2 or TRBV6-3; a possible D gene is TRBD1 (7 bases). This CDR3 contains 13 residues. The germline V and J ends were trimmed by 1 base and 15 bases, with 15 bases remaining between them. Germline lookup yields CDR1 MNHEY and CDR2 SVGEGT. The chain's CDR3 is CASSYYPGGKVFF. The DNA of the CDR3 is TGTGCCAGCAGTTACTACCCAGGGGGGAAGGTGTTTTTT.

The chain uses TRBV25-1 and TRBJ1-1; D perhaps matches TRBD1 (5 bases). The length of the CDR3 is 13 residues. The germline gives CDR1 MGHDK, CDR2 SYGVNS. V was clipped by 3 bases and J by 7 bases, with 12 bases between them. For the CDR3, the DNA is TGTGCCAGCAGTGATGGAGGGGCTGATGAAGCTTTCTTT. This encodes CASSDGGADEAFF.

This chain uses TRBV11-2 with TRBJ2-5; D possibly corresponds to TRBD2 (5 bases). From germline, CDR1 is SGHAT and CDR2 FQNNGV. This CDR3 has 14 residues. Trimming took 1 base from V and 4 from J, leaving 10 bases between them. Here the CDR3 reads CASSLAGSGETQYF. The CDR3 DNA is TGTGCCAGCAGCTTAGCGGGGAGCGGAGAGACCCAGTACTTC.